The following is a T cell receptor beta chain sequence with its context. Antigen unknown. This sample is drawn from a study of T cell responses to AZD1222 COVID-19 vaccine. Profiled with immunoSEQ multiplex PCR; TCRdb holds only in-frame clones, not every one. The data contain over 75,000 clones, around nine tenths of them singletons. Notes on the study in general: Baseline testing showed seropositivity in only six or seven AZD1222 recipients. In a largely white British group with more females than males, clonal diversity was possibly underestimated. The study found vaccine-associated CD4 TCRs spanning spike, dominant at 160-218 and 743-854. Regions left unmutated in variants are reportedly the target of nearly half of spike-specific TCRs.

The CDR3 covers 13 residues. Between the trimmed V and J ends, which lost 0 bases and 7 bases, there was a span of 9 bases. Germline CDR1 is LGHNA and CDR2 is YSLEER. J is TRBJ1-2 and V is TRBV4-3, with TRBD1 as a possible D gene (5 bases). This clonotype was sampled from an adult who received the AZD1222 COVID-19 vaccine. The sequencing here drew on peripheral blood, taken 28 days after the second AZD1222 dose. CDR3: CASSQDRRGGYTF. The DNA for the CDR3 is TGCGCCAGCAGCCAAGATCGGAGGGGTGGCTACACCTTC.